Listed below are T cell receptor beta chains from one sample, sequenced in a study of regulatory T cells in long-lasting Graves disease. TCRdb reprocessed the multiplex PCR reads with MiXCR, giving one entry per CDR3 protein. Here the sample spans under 450,000 distinct CDR3 sequences, 15% to 20% being singletons. Separately, the same data were catalogued under a study of T cells in Graves' hyperthyroidism and ophthalmopathy.

The source material was peripheral blood mononuclear cells (PBMCs), sampled at new diagnosis, from a patient treated with antithyroid drugs. The receptors were sampled from a woman aged 18-29 years with Graves disease. The CDR3 runs from the conserved cysteine through the conserved F or W. Each record gives: clone size, V gene, CDR3 length, J gene, D gene, CDR3 protein, CDR3 DNA. The D gene is left open where the match is weak. Clone size is shown for a subset of rows, as once, few, many or a class of expanded clone.

-	TRBV11-2	14	TRBJ1-5	-	CASSLGLQGQPQHF	TGTGCCAGCAGCTTAGGACTACAGGGACAGCCCCAGCATTTT
-	TRBV6-5	15	TRBJ1-5	TRBD1	CASSWTGGIRQPQHF	TGTGCCAGCAGTTGGACAGGGGGCATCAGGCAGCCCCAGCATTTT
few	TRBV19	12	TRBJ1-1	-	CASSIGSLEAFF	TGTGCCAGTAGTATAGGCTCTCTTGAAGCTTTCTTT
many	TRBV18	16	TRBJ2-3	TRBD2	CASSSWTSGGTDTQYF	TGTGCCAGCTCATCCTGGACTAGCGGGGGCACAGATACGCAGTATTTT
many	TRBV6-1	13	TRBJ1-2	-	CASILGRFYGYTF	TGTGCCAGCATCCTCGGACGGTTCTATGGCTACACCTTC
many	TRBV11-3	14	TRBJ1-1	-	CASRQTGSNTEAFF	TGTGCCAGCAGACAAACCGGGTCAAACACTGAAGCTTTCTTT
many	TRBV27	15	TRBJ2-3	TRBD2	CASSPRDYSTDTQYF	TGTGCCAGCAGCCCCCGGGACTACAGCACAGATACGCAGTATTTT
few	TRBV19	17	TRBJ2-1	-	CASSISSAASSYNEQFF	TGTGCCAGTAGTATTTCGTCCGCGGCTAGCTCCTACAATGAGCAGTTCTTC
few	TRBV7-9	13	TRBJ2-7	-	CASSYPSGYEQYF	TGTGCCAGCAGCTATCCGAGTGGTTACGAGCAGTACTTC
many	TRBV7-6	17	TRBJ2-1	-	CASSSRRQLLGINEQFF	TGTGCCAGCAGCTCCCGTCGACAGCTCCTAGGCATCAATGAGCAGTTCTTC
few	TRBV9	14	TRBJ2-4	-	CASTVGNGKNIQYF	TGTGCCAGCACTGTGGGTAATGGCAAAAACATTCAGTACTTC
few	TRBV11-2	13	TRBJ1-3	-	CASSLGLRDTIYF	TGTGCCAGCAGCTTGGGTCTCAGAGACACCATATATTTT
few	TRBV4-2	13	TRBJ2-1	-	CASSQDPNIFGIF	TGTGCCAGCAGCCAAGATCCCAATATTTTCGGGATCTTC
few	TRBV24-1	11	TRBJ1-5	-	CAPATGRPQHF	TGTGCCCCTGCCACAGGGAGGCCCCAGCATTTT
many	TRBV5-1	17	TRBJ2-1	-	CASSLLRGRPRGDEQFF	TGTGCCAGCAGCTTGTTACGCGGGCGACCTAGAGGCGATGAGCAGTTCTTC
many	TRBV28	13	TRBJ2-3	-	CASSSVGTDTQYF	TGTGCCAGCTCTAGCGTGGGCACAGATACGCAGTATTTT
many	TRBV3-1	14	TRBJ2-1	-	CASSPKDPYNEQFF	TGTGCCAGCAGCCCCAAGGACCCTTACAATGAGCAGTTCTTC